This T cell receptor beta chain is from a study of Ad26.COV2.S vaccination and SARS-CoV-2 variants. Study details: Ad26.COV2.S, an intramuscular injection, was given once or twice 56 days apart.

Repertoires were generated with immunoSEQ multiplex PCR, while TCRdb's copy carries only in-frame clones and drops some. This table holds around 300,000 clones, around nine tenths found once. Trimming took off 7 bases at V and 8 bases at J, with 8 bases between the two ends. The CDR3 loop spans 11 amino acids. Germline CDR1 is SNHLY and CDR2 is FYNNEI. Treatment denoted: some 20 received Ad26.COV2.S at low or high dose, single or two shots; 5 received placebo; per-sample allocation not given. The samples were gathered on day 63 after the first injection of vaccine or placebo. The clonotype originates from a person between 18 and 65 years old who received the Ad26.COV2.S COVID-19 vaccine or a placebo. The sample was peripheral blood, taken in a trial of Ad26.COV2.S vaccine versus placebo. This chain joins TRBV2 and TRBJ1-4; tentative D call: TRBD1 (5 bases). The CDR3 DNA follows: TGTGCCAGCACCGAGGGGGAAAAACTGTTTTTT. It encodes CASTEGEKLFF.